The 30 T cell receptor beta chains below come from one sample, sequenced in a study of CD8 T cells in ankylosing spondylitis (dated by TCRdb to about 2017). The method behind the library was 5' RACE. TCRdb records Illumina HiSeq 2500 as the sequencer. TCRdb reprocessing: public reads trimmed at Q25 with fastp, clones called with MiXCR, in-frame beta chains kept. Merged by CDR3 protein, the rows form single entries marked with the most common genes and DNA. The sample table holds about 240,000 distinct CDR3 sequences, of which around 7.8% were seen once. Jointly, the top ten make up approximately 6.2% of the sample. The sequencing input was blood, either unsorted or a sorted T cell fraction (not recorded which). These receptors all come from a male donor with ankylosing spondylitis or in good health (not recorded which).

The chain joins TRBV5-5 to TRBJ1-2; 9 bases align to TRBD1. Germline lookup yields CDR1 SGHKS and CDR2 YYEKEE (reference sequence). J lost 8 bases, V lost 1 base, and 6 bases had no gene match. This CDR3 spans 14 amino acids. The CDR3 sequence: CASSLTGTGRGYTF. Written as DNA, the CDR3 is TGTGCCAGCAGCTTGACCGGGACAGGGAGAGGCTACACCTTC.

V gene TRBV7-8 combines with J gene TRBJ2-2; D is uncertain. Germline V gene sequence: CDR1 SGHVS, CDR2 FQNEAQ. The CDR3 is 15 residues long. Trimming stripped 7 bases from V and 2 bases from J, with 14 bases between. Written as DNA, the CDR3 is TGTGCCAGCACCTACGATGGGGAAAACACCGGGGAGCTGTTTTTT. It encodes CASTYDGENTGELFF.

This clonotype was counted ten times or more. CDR3 sequence (DNA): TGTGCCAGCAGCTCCACACCTCCAAAAAGAGCCGGGGAGCTGTTTTTT. Its protein product is CASSSTPPKRAGELFF. The chain combines TRBV7-2 with TRBJ2-2; no firm D call. CDR1 and CDR2 (germline): SGHTA, FQGNSA. Trimming removed 4 bases from V and 6 bases from J, with 18 bases in between. The CDR3 extends over 16 amino acids.

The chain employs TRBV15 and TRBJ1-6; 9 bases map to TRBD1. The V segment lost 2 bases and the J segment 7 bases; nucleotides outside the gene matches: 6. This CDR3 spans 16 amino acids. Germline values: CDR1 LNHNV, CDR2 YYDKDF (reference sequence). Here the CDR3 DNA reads TGTGCCACCAGCAGACCGGGGGACAGGGTGAATTCACCCCTCCACTTT. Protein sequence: CATSRPGDRVNSPLHF. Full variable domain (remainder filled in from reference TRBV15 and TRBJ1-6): DAMVIQNPRYQVTQFGKPVTLSCSQTLNHNVMYWYQQKSSQAPKLLFHYYDKDFNNEADTPDNFQSRRPNTSFCFLDIRSPGLGDTAMYLCATSRPGDRVNSPLHFGNGTRLTVT.

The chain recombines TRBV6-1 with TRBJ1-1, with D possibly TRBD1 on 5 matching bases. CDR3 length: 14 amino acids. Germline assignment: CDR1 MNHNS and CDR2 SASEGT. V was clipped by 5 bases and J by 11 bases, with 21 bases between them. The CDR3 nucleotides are TGTGCCAGCAGTCCTAGGGACCCCCCAAGAGGCGCTTTCTTT. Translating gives CASSPRDPPRGAFF.

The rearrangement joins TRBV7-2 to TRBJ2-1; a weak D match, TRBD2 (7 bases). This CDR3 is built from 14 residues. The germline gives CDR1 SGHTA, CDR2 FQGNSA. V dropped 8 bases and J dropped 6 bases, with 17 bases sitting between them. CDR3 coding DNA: TGTGCCAGCCGCCGGGGGGCTCCAATCAATGAGCAGTTCTTC. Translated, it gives CASRRGAPINEQFF.

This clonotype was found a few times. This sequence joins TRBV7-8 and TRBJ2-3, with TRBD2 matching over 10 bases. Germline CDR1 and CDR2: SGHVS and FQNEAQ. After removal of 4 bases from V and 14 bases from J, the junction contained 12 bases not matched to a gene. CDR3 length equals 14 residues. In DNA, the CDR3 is TGTGCCAGCAGCTACCTCCCTGGGACTAGCGTTCCGTATTTT. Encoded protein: CASSYLPGTSVPYF. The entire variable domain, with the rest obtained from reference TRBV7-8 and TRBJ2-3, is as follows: GAGVSQSPRYKVAKRGQDVALRCDPISGHVSLFWYQQALGQGPEFLTYFQNEAQLDKSGLPSDRFFAERPEGSVSTLKIQRTQQEDSAVYLCASSYLPGTSVPYFGPGTRLTVL.

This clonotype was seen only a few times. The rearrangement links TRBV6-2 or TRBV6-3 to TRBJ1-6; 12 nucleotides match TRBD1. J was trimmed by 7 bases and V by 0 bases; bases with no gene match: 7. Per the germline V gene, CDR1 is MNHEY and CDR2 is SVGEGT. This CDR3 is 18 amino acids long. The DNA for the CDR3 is TGTGCCAGCAGTTACTCGGGACAGGGGGCGAGATCGAATTCACCCCTCCACTTT. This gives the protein CASSYSGQGARSNSPLHF.

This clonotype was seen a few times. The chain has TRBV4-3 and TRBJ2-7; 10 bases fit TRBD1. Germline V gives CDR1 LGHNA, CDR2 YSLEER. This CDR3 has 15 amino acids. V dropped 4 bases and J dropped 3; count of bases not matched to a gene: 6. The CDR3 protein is CASSLSRTGGYEQYF. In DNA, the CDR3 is TGCGCCAGCAGCCTTTCTAGGACAGGGGGCTACGAGCAGTACTTC.

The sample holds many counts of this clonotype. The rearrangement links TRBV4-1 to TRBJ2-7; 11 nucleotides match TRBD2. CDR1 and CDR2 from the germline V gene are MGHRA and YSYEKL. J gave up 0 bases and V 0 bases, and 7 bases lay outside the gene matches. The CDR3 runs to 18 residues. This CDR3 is CASSQEGPGLAVSYEQYF. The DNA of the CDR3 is TGCGCCAGCAGCCAAGAAGGCCCGGGACTAGCGGTCTCCTACGAGCAGTACTTC.

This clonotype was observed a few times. The CDR3 nucleotides read TGTGCCAGCAGTTACGGGGGGGGTACTAGCAATCAGCCCCAGCATTTT. Its protein product is CASSYGGGTSNQPQHF. V gene TRBV6-2 or TRBV6-3 combines with J gene TRBJ1-5; D might be TRBD1 (5 bases). The CDR3 spans 16 residues. V lost 2 bases and J 0 bases, leaving 11 bases between the germline ends. The germline CDR1 and CDR2 sequences are MNHEY and SVGEGT.

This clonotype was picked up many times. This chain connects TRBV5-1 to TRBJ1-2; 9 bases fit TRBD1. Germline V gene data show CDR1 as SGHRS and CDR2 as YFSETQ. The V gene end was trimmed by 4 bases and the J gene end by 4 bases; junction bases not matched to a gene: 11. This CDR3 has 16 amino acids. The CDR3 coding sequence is TGCGCCAGCAGCAAAACGAGGACAGGGGAAAGCTATGGCTACACCTTC. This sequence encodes CASSKTRTGESYGYTF.

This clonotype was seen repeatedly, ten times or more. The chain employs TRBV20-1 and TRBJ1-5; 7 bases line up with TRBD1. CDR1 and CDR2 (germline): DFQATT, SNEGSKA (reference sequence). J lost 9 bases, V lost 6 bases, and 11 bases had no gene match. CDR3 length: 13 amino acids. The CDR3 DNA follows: TGCAGTGCAAACGACAGGGCCCTAGGGCCCCAGCATTTT. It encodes CSANDRALGPQHF.

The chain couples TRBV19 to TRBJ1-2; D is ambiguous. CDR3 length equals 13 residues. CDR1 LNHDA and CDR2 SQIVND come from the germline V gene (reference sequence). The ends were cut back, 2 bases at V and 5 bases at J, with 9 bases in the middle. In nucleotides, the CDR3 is TGTGCCAGTAGTATAATGGCGGGTTATGGCTACACCTTC. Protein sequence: CASSIMAGYGYTF.

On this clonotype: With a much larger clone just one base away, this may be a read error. The CDR3 DNA is TGTGCCAGCAGCTCCTCTGAGGGGTCAGCCACCGGGGAGCTGTATTTT. Translated, it gives CASSSSEGSATGELYF. This chain uses TRBV6-4 with TRBJ2-2; D might be TRBD1 or TRBD2, each matching 5 bases. The germline V gene encodes CDR1 MRHNA and CDR2 SNTAGT. The CDR3 has 16 amino acids.

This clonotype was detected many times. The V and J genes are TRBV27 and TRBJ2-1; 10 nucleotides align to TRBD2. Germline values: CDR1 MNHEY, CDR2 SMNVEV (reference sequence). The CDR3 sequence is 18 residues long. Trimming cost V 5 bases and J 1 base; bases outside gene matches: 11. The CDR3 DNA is TGTGCCAGCAGTCGGTATATAGCGGGAGGTTTATCCTACAATGAGCAGTTCTTC. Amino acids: CASSRYIAGGLSYNEQFF.

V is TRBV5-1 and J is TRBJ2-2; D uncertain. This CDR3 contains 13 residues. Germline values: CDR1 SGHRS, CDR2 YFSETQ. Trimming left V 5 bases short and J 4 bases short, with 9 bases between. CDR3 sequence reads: CASRAASTGELFF. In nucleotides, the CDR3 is TGCGCCAGCAGGGCTGCCTCCACCGGGGAGCTGTTTTTT.

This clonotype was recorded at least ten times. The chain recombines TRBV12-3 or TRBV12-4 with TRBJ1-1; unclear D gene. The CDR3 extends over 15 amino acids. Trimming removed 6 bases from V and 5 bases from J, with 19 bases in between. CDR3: CASRLSRERETEAFF. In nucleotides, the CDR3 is TGTGCCAGCAGATTATCCCGGGAGCGGGAGACTGAAGCTTTCTTT.

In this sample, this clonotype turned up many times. This chain's CDR3 is CSARDRGSSYEQYF. As DNA, the CDR3 is TGCAGTGCTAGGGACAGGGGGAGCTCCTACGAGCAGTACTTC. The rearrangement links TRBV20-1 to TRBJ2-7; 10 bases fit TRBD1. This CDR3 has 14 residues. Germline V gene sequence: CDR1 DFQATT, CDR2 SNEGSKA (reference sequence). V was pared by 3 bases and J by 0 bases, with 2 bases of the junction left unmatched.

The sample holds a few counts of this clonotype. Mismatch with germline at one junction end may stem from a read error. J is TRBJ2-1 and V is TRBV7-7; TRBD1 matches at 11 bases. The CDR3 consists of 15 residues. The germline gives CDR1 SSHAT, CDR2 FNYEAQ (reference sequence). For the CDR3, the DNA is TGTGCTAGCAGCCTAGGACAGGGGGCGGTCAATGAGCAGTTCTTC. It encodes CASSLGQGAVNEQFF. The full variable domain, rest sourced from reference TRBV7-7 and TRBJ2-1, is GAGVSQSPRYKVTKRGQDVTLRCDPISSHATLYWYQQALGQGPEFLTYFNYEAQPDKSGLPSDRFSAERPEGSISTLTIQRTEQRDSAMYRCASSLGQGAVNEQFFGPGTRLTVL.

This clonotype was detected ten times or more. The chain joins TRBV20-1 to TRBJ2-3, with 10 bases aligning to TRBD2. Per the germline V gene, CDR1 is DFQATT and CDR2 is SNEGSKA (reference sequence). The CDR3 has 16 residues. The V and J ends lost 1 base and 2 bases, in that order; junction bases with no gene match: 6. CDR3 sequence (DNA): TGCAGTGCTAGAGCTCTCCTAGCGGGAGACACAGATACGCAGTATTTT. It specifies CSARALLAGDTDTQYF.

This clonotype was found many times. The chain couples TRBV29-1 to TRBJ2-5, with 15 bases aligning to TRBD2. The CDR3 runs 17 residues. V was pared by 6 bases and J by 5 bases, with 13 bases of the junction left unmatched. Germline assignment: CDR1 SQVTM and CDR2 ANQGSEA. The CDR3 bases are TGCAGCGTGGTTCCCGGGACTAGCGGGGGGCCGTATGAGACCCAGTACTTC. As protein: CSVVPGTSGGPYETQYF.

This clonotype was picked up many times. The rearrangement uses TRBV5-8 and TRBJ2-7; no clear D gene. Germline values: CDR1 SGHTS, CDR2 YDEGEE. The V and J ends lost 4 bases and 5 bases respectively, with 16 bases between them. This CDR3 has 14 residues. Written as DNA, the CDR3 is TGTGCCAGCAGCCCGATGGGGTCACTTCACGAGCAGTACTTC. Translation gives CASSPMGSLHEQYF.

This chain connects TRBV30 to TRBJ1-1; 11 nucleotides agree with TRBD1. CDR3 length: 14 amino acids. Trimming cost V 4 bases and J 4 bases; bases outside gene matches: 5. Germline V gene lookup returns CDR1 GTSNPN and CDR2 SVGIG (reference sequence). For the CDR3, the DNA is TGTGCCTGGACTACCGGGACAGGGGGCACTGAAGCTTTCTTT. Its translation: CAWTTGTGGTEAFF.

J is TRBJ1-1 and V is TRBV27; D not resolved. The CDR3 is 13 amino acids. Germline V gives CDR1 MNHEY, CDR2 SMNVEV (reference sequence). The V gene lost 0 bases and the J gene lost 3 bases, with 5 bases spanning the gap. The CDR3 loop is CASSLSDYTEAFF. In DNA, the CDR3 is TGTGCCAGCAGTTTATCGGATTACACTGAAGCTTTCTTT.

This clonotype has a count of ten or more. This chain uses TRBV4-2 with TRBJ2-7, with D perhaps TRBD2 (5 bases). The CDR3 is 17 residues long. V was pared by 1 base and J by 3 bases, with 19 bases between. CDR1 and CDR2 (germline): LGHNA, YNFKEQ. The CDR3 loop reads CASSQVMDGGILYEQYF. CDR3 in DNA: TGTGCCAGCAGCCAAGTAATGGACGGAGGAATACTCTACGAGCAGTACTTC.

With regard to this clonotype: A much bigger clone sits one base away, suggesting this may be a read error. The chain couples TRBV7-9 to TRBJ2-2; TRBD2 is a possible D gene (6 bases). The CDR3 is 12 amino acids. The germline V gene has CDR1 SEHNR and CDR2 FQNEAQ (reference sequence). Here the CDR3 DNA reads TGTGCCAGCAGCTCCGCGACGGGGGAGCAGTTTTTT. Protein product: CASSSATGEQFF.

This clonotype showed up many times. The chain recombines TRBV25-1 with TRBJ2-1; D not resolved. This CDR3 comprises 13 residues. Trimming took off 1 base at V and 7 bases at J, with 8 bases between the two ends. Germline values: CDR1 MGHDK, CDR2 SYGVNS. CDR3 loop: CASSEWIGNEQFF. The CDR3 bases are TGTGCCAGCAGTGAATGGATCGGGAATGAGCAGTTCTTC.

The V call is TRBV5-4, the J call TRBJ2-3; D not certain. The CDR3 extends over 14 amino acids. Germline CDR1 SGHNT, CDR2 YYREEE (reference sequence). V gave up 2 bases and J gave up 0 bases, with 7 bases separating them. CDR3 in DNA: TGTGCCAGCAGCTTCTCACAGAGCACAGATACGCAGTATTTT. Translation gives CASSFSQSTDTQYF.

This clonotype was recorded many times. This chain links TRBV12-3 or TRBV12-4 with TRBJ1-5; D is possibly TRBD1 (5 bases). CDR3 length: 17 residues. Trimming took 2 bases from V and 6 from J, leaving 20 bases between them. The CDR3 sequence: CASSLLSGAGSTQPQHF. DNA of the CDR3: TGTGCCAGCAGTTTATTATCGGGTGCAGGGTCTACTCAGCCCCAGCATTTT.